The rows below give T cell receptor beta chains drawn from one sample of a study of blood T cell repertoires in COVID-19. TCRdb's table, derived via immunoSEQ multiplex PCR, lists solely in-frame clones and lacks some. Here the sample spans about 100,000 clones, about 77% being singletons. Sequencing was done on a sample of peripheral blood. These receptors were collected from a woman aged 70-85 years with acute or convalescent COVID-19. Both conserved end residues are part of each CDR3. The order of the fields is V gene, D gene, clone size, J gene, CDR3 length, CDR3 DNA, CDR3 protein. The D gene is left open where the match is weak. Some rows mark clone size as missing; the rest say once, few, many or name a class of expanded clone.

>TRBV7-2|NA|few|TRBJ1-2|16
TGTGCCAGCAGCTTAGATTTCGGCAGGCCTAACTATGGCTACACCTTC
CASSLDFGRPNYGYTF
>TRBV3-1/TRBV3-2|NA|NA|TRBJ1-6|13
TGTGCCAGCAGTGCCGAGGTTAGTTCACCCCTCCACTTT
CASSAEVSSPLHF
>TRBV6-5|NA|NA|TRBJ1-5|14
TGTGCCAGCACCCAAGACAGTGGCAATCAGCCCCAGCATTTT
CASTQDSGNQPQHF
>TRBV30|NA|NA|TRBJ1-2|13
TGTGCCTGGGGACAGACGGGGGGCTATGGCTACACCTTC
CAWGQTGGYGYTF
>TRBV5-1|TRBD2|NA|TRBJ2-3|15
TGCGCCAGCATGGCGGGGGTTCCGGGCACAGATACGCAGTATTTT
CASMAGVPGTDTQYF
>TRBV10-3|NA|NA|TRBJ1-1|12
TGTGCCACCCGGACCCCGGGGGGCTCAGCTTTCTTT
CATRTPGGSAFF
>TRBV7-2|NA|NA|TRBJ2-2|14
TGTGCCAGCAGCCGGACTCTTAACACCGGGGAGCTGTTTTTT
CASSRTLNTGELFF
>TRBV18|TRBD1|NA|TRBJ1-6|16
TGTGCCAGCTCACCGCTAGGACAGGGTTCGAGTTCACCCCTCCACTTT
CASSPLGQGSSSPLHF
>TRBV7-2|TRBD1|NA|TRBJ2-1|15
TGTGCCAGCAGCCCCCGACAGGGGAACTACAATGAGCAGTTCTTC
CASSPRQGNYNEQFF
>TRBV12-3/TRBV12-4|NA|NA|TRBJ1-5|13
TGTGCCAGCAGTTTAGCGCGGGGTCAGCCCCAGCATTTT
CASSLARGQPQHF